The clone carrying this T cell receptor (beta chain) was observed a few times. Its antigen is unknown. This sample is part of a study of cytomegalovirus exposure and HLA in healthy donors. General study points: Earlier analysis looked at TCR beta V segments, and most were productive about 87% or about 30% of the time.

V lost 5 bases and J lost 9; bases outside the gene matches: 11. Germline V CDR1 and CDR2: SGHAT, FQDESV (reference sequence). The CDR3 has 15 amino acids. Researchers ran the PCR with 60 Vbeta and 13 Jbeta primers. The repertoire was sequenced with immunoSEQ multiplex PCR; TCRdb's copy has only in-frame clones and lacks some. The top ten clones hold 12% of a sample with 40,000 to 55,000 clones, 63% of them seen once. The rearrangement uses TRBV11-1 and TRBJ2-1, with TRBD2 matching over 9 bases. The sequence came from a man between 60 and 70 years old in good health and CMV-seropositive. Sequencing used PBMCs. Here the CDR3 DNA reads TGTGCCAGCAGCCCCATGACTAGCGGAGAGGGTGAGCAGTTCTTC. It specifies CASSPMTSGEGEQFF.